This passage covers 32 T cell receptor beta chains from one sample sequenced in a study of blood T cell repertoires in COVID-19. Clones were read by immunoSEQ multiplex PCR, and TCRdb kept only the in-frame ones, dropping some. Of roughly 500,000 clones listed, approximately 83% were seen once; the top ten hold more than 3%. Sequencing was done on a sample of peripheral blood. These receptors were obtained from a human donor in a cohort sampled during active COVID-19.

This clone was seen a single time. The chain carries TRBV30 and TRBJ1-1; perhaps TRBD1 as D (5 bases). V was cut by 2 bases and J by 1 base, with 11 bases left in between. The CDR3 contains 14 residues. Germline CDR1 GTSNPN, CDR2 SVGIG (reference sequence). The CDR3 bases are TGTGCCTGGAGTCATCGGGGGGGGAACACTGAAGCTTTCTTT. It codes for CAWSHRGGNTEAFF.

This clone was counted once. The chain joins TRBV6-5 to TRBJ2-5; TRBD1 matches 9 bases. The length of the CDR3 is 12 residues. Trimming cost V 8 bases and J 3 bases; bases outside gene matches: 1. Germline lookup yields CDR1 MNHEY and CDR2 SVGAGI. CDR3 sequence reads: CASGQGKETQYF. DNA for the CDR3: TGTGCCAGCGGACAGGGGAAAGAGACCCAGTACTTC.

In its sample, this clone was seen many times. J is TRBJ1-1 and V is TRBV11-2; 11 bases match TRBD1. Germline V gene data show CDR1 as SGHAT and CDR2 as FQNNGV. J gave up 5 bases and V 5 bases, and 7 bases lay outside the gene matches. This CDR3 spans 15 amino acids. CDR3 sequence: CASSPRTGGVTEAFF. In DNA, the CDR3 is TGTGCCAGCAGCCCTAGGACAGGGGGCGTTACTGAAGCTTTCTTT.

The chain joins TRBV7-2 to TRBJ1-2, with D perhaps TRBD1 (6 bases). Trimming took off 5 bases at V and 6 bases at J, with 16 bases between the two ends. The CDR3 consists of 14 residues. In germline, CDR1 is SGHTA, CDR2 FQGNSA. The CDR3 region has the DNA TGTGCCAGCAGCGCCCCCCCGGGGGGCGATGGCTACACCTTC. Residues: CASSAPPGGDGYTF.

The chain is built from TRBV5-4 and TRBJ1-5, with no clear D. Germline lookup yields CDR1 SGHNT and CDR2 YYREEE (reference sequence). Trimming took off 0 bases at V and 7 bases at J, with 8 bases between the two ends. The CDR3 totals 13 residues. The CDR3 nucleotides read TGTGCCAGCAGCTTGGGGGCGGGGCAGCCCCAGCATTTT. Its translation is CASSLGAGQPQHF.

This sequence joins TRBV6-5 and TRBJ1-1; 7 bases line up with TRBD1. CDR1 is MNHEY and CDR2 is SVGAGI in the germline V gene. V gave up 0 bases and J gave up 5 bases; unmatched junction bases: 3. This CDR3 has 14 residues. CDR3 protein: CASSYSTGITEAFF. Here the CDR3 DNA reads TGTGCCAGCAGTTACTCGACAGGGATAACTGAAGCTTTCTTT.

The rearrangement uses TRBV14 and TRBJ2-1; D not certain. CDR3 length: 15 residues. Germline loops: CDR1 SGHDN, CDR2 FVKESK. Trimming took 4 bases from V and 5 from J, leaving 15 bases between them. CDR3 loop: CASSPRIYKDNEQFF. The CDR3 coding sequence is TGTGCCAGCAGCCCCAGGATTTACAAAGACAATGAGCAGTTCTTC.

This clone has more than one count but fewer than ten. This chain joins TRBV10-1 and TRBJ2-1, with 12 bases aligning to TRBD2. Germline CDR1 reads WNHNN; CDR2 reads SYGVQD (reference sequence). This CDR3 has 18 residues. This CDR3 is CARIRTSGTLLAYNEQFF. The CDR3 nucleotides read TGCGCGCGTATACGGACTAGCGGGACCCTACTAGCGTACAATGAGCAGTTCTTC.

This clone showed up just once. This chain joins TRBV5-1 and TRBJ1-4, with 8 bases lining up with TRBD1. The CDR3 is 15 amino acids. J gave up 6 bases and V 0 bases, and 4 bases lay outside the gene matches. Germline V gene sequence: CDR1 SGHRS, CDR2 YFSETQ. The CDR3 region has the DNA TGCGCCAGCAGCTTGGGGCGGACAGGGTATGAAAAACTGTTTTTT. This sequence encodes CASSLGRTGYEKLFF. Drawing the rest from reference TRBV5-1 and TRBJ1-4, the complete variable domain is KAGVTQTPRYLIKTRGQQVTLSCSPISGHRSVSWYQQTPGQGLQFLFEYFSETQRNKGNFPGRFSGRQFSNSRSEMNVSTLELGDSALYLCASSLGRTGYEKLFFGSGTQLSVL.

This chain uses TRBV29-1 with TRBJ2-1; tentatively, D is TRBD2 (5 bases). CDR3 length: 13 residues. Trimming took 4 bases from V and 8 from J, leaving 15 bases between them. Germline assignment: CDR1 SQVTM and CDR2 ANQGSEA. The CDR3 region is CSVGERQADEQFF. The CDR3 region has the DNA TGCAGCGTTGGAGAGCGGCAAGCGGATGAGCAGTTCTTC.

This chain joins TRBV6-5 and TRBJ1-6, with D possibly TRBD1 on 5 matching bases. This CDR3 comprises 15 residues. V was pared by 0 bases and J by 10 bases, with 13 bases between. The germline V gene has CDR1 MNHEY and CDR2 SVGAGI. Here the CDR3 DNA reads TGTGCCAGCAGTTACTCTCTCAGGGTAGAATCACCCCTCCACTTT. It translates to CASSYSLRVESPLHF.

The chain joins TRBV27 to TRBJ1-2; tentatively, D is TRBD1 (6 bases). The CDR3 consists of 13 residues. The germline gives CDR1 MNHEY, CDR2 SMNVEV (reference sequence). Trimming took off 5 bases at V and 2 bases at J, with 9 bases between the two ends. For the CDR3, the DNA is TGTGCCAGCAGTCCAGGGGCAAACTATGGCTACACCTTC. This gives the protein CASSPGANYGYTF.

This clone was counted only a few times. V is TRBV7-9 and J is TRBJ2-7, with D hard to call. Trimming took off 5 bases at V and 5 bases at J, with 13 bases between the two ends. Germline lookup yields CDR1 SEHNR and CDR2 FQNEAQ (reference sequence). CDR3 length: 13 residues. The CDR3, as DNA: TGTGCCAGCAGCCTAGGTCCCAGAAACGAGCAGTACTTC. Protein product: CASSLGPRNEQYF.

The chain links TRBV14 to TRBJ2-3; D gene unclear. Germline CDR1 reads SGHDN; CDR2 reads FVKESK. The CDR3 contains 14 residues. V shed 1 base and J shed 7 bases, with 12 bases lying between them. CDR3 bases: TGTGCCAGCAGCCAAGCTGGGCTCACGAATACGCAGTATTTT. The encoded protein is CASSQAGLTNTQYF.

CDR3 loop: CASSLARGSGYTF. In nucleotides, the CDR3 is TGTGCCAGCAGCTTAGCGCGCGGGAGTGGCTACACCTTC. V is TRBV7-9 and J is TRBJ1-2, with D unclear. V was shortened by 0 bases and J by 7 bases, with 9 bases between the two germline ends. The CDR3 loop spans 13 amino acids. Germline assignment: CDR1 SEHNR and CDR2 FQNEAQ (reference sequence).

The rearrangement uses TRBV3-1 (or the pseudogene TRBV3-2) and TRBJ1-1, with 9 bases lining up with TRBD1. Germline assignment: CDR1 LGHDT and CDR2 YNNKEL (reference sequence). V shed 3 bases, J shed 1 base, and the junction held 6 bases outside the gene matches. The CDR3 spans 16 residues. CDR3 DNA: TGTGCCAGCAGCCATTCGAAGGGACAGGGGAACACTGAAGCTTTCTTT. Protein: CASSHSKGQGNTEAFF.

This clone appeared once. This sequence joins TRBV19 and TRBJ1-5; no reliable D call. Germline CDR1 LNHDA, CDR2 SQIVND (reference sequence). CDR3 size: 15 residues. V was shortened by 2 bases and J by 0 bases, with 8 bases between the two germline ends. This CDR3 is CASSITLLSNQPQHF. CDR3 DNA: TGTGCCAGTAGTATAACCCTACTTAGCAATCAGCCCCAGCATTTT.

In its sample, this clone was seen many times. DNA for the CDR3: TGTGCCAGCAGTGAACCTATGGGACAGGGAGGTGGCTACACCTTC. Translation: CASSEPMGQGGGYTF. The V and J genes are TRBV2 and TRBJ1-2; 9 nucleotides line up with TRBD1. With V trimmed by 2 bases and J by 7 bases, 8 bases remained unmatched. The germline V gene has CDR1 SNHLY and CDR2 FYNNEI. The CDR3 is made up of 15 amino acids.

The chain is built from TRBV2 and TRBJ2-7; no definite D call. Germline V gene sequence: CDR1 SNHLY, CDR2 FYNNEI. The V end was cut by 4 bases, the J end by 6 bases, with 7 bases between. The CDR3 has 11 amino acids. CDR3 nucleotide sequence: TGTGCCAGCAGTGTGAGTTTCGAGCAGTACTTC. Protein: CASSVSFEQYF.

The chain carries TRBV4-1 and TRBJ2-2; D is uncertain. CDR3 length equals 15 residues. Germline assignment: CDR1 MGHRA and CDR2 YSYEKL. Trimming pared 0 bases from V and 9 bases from J, leaving 14 bases between. DNA for the CDR3: TGCGCCAGCAGCCAAGAACCCCGGGTGGGTAGGGAGCTGTTTTTT. It is translated as CASSQEPRVGRELFF.

The V and J genes are TRBV5-6 and TRBJ2-7; 8 nucleotides align to TRBD2. The CDR3 consists of 15 residues. V shed 0 bases and J 4 bases; nucleotides not matched to a gene: 6. Germline lookup yields CDR1 SGHDT and CDR2 YYEEEE. CDR3 sequence reads: CASSLGAGEAYEQYF. The DNA for the CDR3 is TGTGCCAGCAGCTTGGGAGCGGGAGAGGCTTACGAGCAGTACTTC.

The table lists this clone with a count of one. This chain connects TRBV24-1 to TRBJ2-5; 7 bases align to TRBD2. Germline V gene data show CDR1 as KGHDR and CDR2 as SFDVKD. V shed 3 bases, J shed 1 base, and the junction held 4 bases outside the gene matches. The CDR3 has 15 amino acids. DNA for the CDR3: TGTGCCACCAGTGATGCGGGAGCCCCCCAAGAGACCCAGTACTTC. Encoded protein: CATSDAGAPQETQYF.

In this sample, this clone turned up a few times. The chain is built from TRBV7-2 and TRBJ1-5; unclear D gene. CDR1 is SGHTA and CDR2 is FQGNSA in the germline V gene. The CDR3 totals 14 residues. V was trimmed by 2 bases and J by 3 bases, leaving 8 bases between them. The CDR3 spells CASSLSSTNQPQHF. CDR3 sequence (DNA): TGTGCCAGCAGCTTAAGTAGTACCAATCAGCCCCAGCATTTT.

This chain joins TRBV5-4 and TRBJ2-7, with TRBD2 matching 10 bases. Germline V CDR1 and CDR2: SGHNT, YYREEE (reference sequence). The CDR3 extends over 14 amino acids. V was pared by 0 bases and J by 6 bases, with 3 bases of the junction left unmatched. CDR3 nucleotides: TGTGCCAGCAGCTTGGCTAGCGGGAGAAGCGAGCAGTACTTC. Its translation is CASSLASGRSEQYF.

The chain has TRBV28 and TRBJ2-7; D gene unclear. The CDR3 contains 14 residues. V lost 4 bases and J lost 2, with 12 bases in between. Germline V gene sequence: CDR1 MDHEN, CDR2 SYDVKM. Written as DNA, the CDR3 is TGTGCCAGCAGTTCCTTAGTCGCTCCCTACGAGCAGTACTTC. Encoded protein: CASSSLVAPYEQYF.

This clone has a handful of counts. The rearrangement joins TRBV6-1 to TRBJ2-7; 9 nucleotides align to TRBD2. Germline loops: CDR1 MNHNS, CDR2 SASEGT. The CDR3 contains 19 residues. J lost 0 bases, V lost 3 bases, and 15 bases had no gene match. DNA for the CDR3: TGTGCCAGCAGTGATCTGACTAGCGGTCTTACTAAGGACTCCTACGAGCAGTACTTC. Its protein product is CASSDLTSGLTKDSYEQYF.

This clone appeared a few times. This rearrangement joins TRBV9 to TRBJ1-1, with 7 bases matching TRBD1. With 0 bases clipped from V and 4 bases from J, the junction kept 6 bases outside the gene matches. CDR3 length equals 15 residues. Looked up from germline, CDR1 is SGDLS and CDR2 is YYNGEE. This CDR3 reads CASSVDQGGGTEAFF. CDR3 sequence (DNA): TGTGCCAGCAGCGTAGATCAAGGGGGCGGCACTGAAGCTTTCTTT.

The V and J genes are TRBV7-9 and TRBJ2-7; 7 positions agree with TRBD2. The CDR3 loop spans 13 amino acids. The V segment lost 4 bases and the J segment 1 base; nucleotides outside the gene matches: 1. Germline-derived CDR1 and CDR2 are SEHNR and FQNEAQ (reference sequence). The CDR3 coding sequence is TGTGCCAGCAGCTCTAGCGGATCCTACGAGCAGTACTTC. Translation gives CASSSSGSYEQYF.

V is TRBV6-1 and J is TRBJ2-7; 8 bases match TRBD2. V shed 4 bases and J 1 base; nucleotides not matched to a gene: 9. Germline V gene data show CDR1 as MNHNS and CDR2 as SASEGT. The length of the CDR3 is 16 residues. The CDR3 DNA is TGTGCCAGCAGTGGGCTTCAGCGGGAGAGGTCCTACGAGCAGTACTTC. As protein: CASSGLQRERSYEQYF.

The chain links TRBV29-1 to TRBJ1-2; no clear D gene. V dropped 3 bases and J dropped 5 bases, with 7 bases sitting between them. The CDR3 is 11 amino acids. Germline V CDR1 and CDR2: SQVTM, ANQGSEA. The CDR3 nucleotides read TGCAGCGTTGAGGAGGGTTATGGCTACACCTTC. Its protein is CSVEEGYGYTF. Looking up the rest from reference TRBV29-1 and TRBJ1-2 gives the full variable domain: SAVISQKPSRDICQRGTSLTIQCQVDSQVTMMFWYRQQPGQSLTLIATANQGSEATYESGFVIDKFPISRPNLTFSTLTVSNMSPEDSSIYLCSVEEGYGYTFGSGTRLTVV.

The V and J genes are TRBV5-1 and TRBJ2-7; the match to TRBD2 covers 11 bases. Germline V lookup: CDR1 SGHRS, CDR2 YFSETQ. The CDR3 totals 15 residues. The J segment lost 5 bases and the V segment lost 4 bases, leaving 8 bases of the junction unmatched. For the CDR3, the DNA is TGCGCCAGCAGCCAACTAGCGGGAGTAATCGACGAGCAGTACTTC. Encoded protein: CASSQLAGVIDEQYF.

The chain employs TRBV5-1 and TRBJ2-1, with TRBD2 identical over 14 bases. Germline CDR1 reads SGHRS; CDR2 reads YFSETQ. CDR3 length equals 15 residues. The V and J ends lost 0 bases and 12 bases, in that order; junction bases with no gene match: 5. CDR3 sequence: CASSLVGTSGSGQFF. CDR3 sequence (DNA): TGCGCCAGCAGCTTGGTAGGGACTAGCGGGAGTGGGCAGTTCTTC.